These 30 T cell receptor beta chains came from one sample sequenced in a study of blood T cell repertoires in COVID-19. The assay was immunoSEQ multiplex PCR, and TCRdb's table has in-frame clones only and misses some. The sample contains about 40,000 clones, 80% to 90% of which appear only once. The sequencing input was peripheral blood. The receptors originated from a human donor in a cohort sampled during active COVID-19.

This clone appeared a single time. The rearrangement joins TRBV11-2 to TRBJ2-7, with a possible D match to TRBD2 (6 bases). The V gene's germline CDR1 is SGHAT and CDR2 FQNNGV. The CDR3 consists of 14 residues. V lost 1 base and J lost 6, with 13 bases in between. DNA for the CDR3: TGTGCCAGCAGCTTAGCGCATGGGGGGAGCGAGCAGTACTTC. The encoded protein is CASSLAHGGSEQYF.

The gene calls are TRBV20-1 and TRBJ2-7; D is perhaps TRBD2 (6 bases). Germline lookup yields CDR1 DFQATT and CDR2 SNEGSKA (reference sequence). V lost 1 base to trimming and J lost 7 bases, with 8 bases between them. The CDR3 has 11 residues. The CDR3 DNA is TGCAGTGCTAGAGGTGGGGGGGAGCAGTACTTC. It encodes CSARGGGEQYF.

The rearrangement links TRBV19 to TRBJ2-1; a weak D match, TRBD1 (6 bases). This CDR3 has 14 residues. The germline V gene has CDR1 LNHDA and CDR2 SQIVND (reference sequence). With 9 bases removed from V and 0 bases from J, the gap between germline ends came to 12 bases. The CDR3 loop reads CASRRDNSYNEQFF. As DNA, the CDR3 is TGTGCCAGCCGCCGGGACAACTCCTACAATGAGCAGTTCTTC.

V gene TRBV5-1 combines with J gene TRBJ1-2, with D perhaps matching TRBD1 (6 bases). Germline assignment: CDR1 SGHRS and CDR2 YFSETQ. This CDR3 region has 14 residues. With 4 bases removed from V and 1 base from J, the gap between germline ends came to 11 bases. The CDR3 DNA reads TGCGCCAGCAGCCAGGGGACCGTTAACTATGGCTACACCTTC. Translated: CASSQGTVNYGYTF.

CDR3 residues: CASSRDRGRGYTF. Written as DNA, the CDR3 is TGTGCCAGTAGTCGGGACAGGGGAAGAGGCTACACCTTC. The genes are TRBV19 and TRBJ1-2, with 10 bases identical to TRBD1. J was trimmed by 8 bases and V by 5 bases; bases with no gene match: 5. The germline CDR1 and CDR2 sequences are LNHDA and SQIVND (reference sequence). The CDR3 extends over 13 amino acids.

This chain connects TRBV5-4 to TRBJ1-6, with D maybe TRBD1 (5 bases). The CDR3 runs to 14 residues. Deletions cut 2 bases from V and 13 bases from J, with 16 bases between. In germline, CDR1 is SGHNT, CDR2 YYREEE (reference sequence). In DNA, the CDR3 is TGTGCCAGCAGCTTTGATAAGGGGATCTCGCCCCTCCACTTT. Its translation is CASSFDKGISPLHF.

This chain links TRBV30 with TRBJ1-2; a weak D match, TRBD1 (6 bases). Per the germline V gene, CDR1 is GTSNPN and CDR2 is SVGIG (reference sequence). Trimming removed 2 bases at V and 8 bases at J, with 15 bases between. The CDR3 runs to 13 residues. The CDR3 loop reads CAWSSGRGRGYTF. The CDR3 DNA sequence: TGTGCCTGGAGTTCCGGCAGGGGTCGCGGCTACACCTTC.

V gene TRBV27 combines with J gene TRBJ2-1; TRBD2 aligns across 10 bases. The junction had 9 bases not matched to a gene; V was cut back by 4 bases and J by 6 bases. The CDR3 sequence is 16 residues long. Germline V CDR1 and CDR2: MNHEY, SMNVEV (reference sequence). CDR3: CASSSLSSGRGNEQFF. In nucleotides, the CDR3 is TGTGCCAGCAGTTCCCTCTCGAGCGGGAGGGGCAATGAGCAGTTCTTC.

The V gene is TRBV5-6, the J gene TRBJ2-1; D possibly corresponds to TRBD1 (6 bases). CDR1 is SGHDT and CDR2 is YYEEEE in the germline V gene. The CDR3 has 16 residues. Trimming pared 0 bases from V and 4 bases from J, leaving 14 bases between. DNA of the CDR3: TGTGCCAGCAGCTTGGAACCCGGGACAAATTACAATGAGCAGTTCTTC. Residues: CASSLEPGTNYNEQFF. The variable domain in full, with the rest retrieved from reference TRBV5-6 and TRBJ2-1, is DAGVTQSPTHLIKTRGQQVTLRCSPKSGHDTVSWYQQALGQGPQFIFQYYEEEERQRGNFPDRFSGHQFPNYSSELNVNALLLGDSALYLCASSLEPGTNYNEQFFGPGTRLTVL.

For the CDR3, the DNA is TGTGCCAGCAGTTACCCTCAGCGGGGCCGCCCCCGCCCGCAGTATTTT. Residues: CASSYPQRGRPRPQYF. The chain uses TRBV6-2 or TRBV6-3 and TRBJ2-3, with 7 bases identical to TRBD2. This CDR3 spans 16 amino acids. Germline V gene data show CDR1 as MNHEY and CDR2 as SVGEGT. J lost 10 bases, V lost 2 bases, and 15 bases had no gene match.

The J gene is TRBJ1-1, the V gene TRBV30; D is perhaps TRBD1 (6 bases). The germline gives CDR1 GTSNPN, CDR2 SVGIG (reference sequence). This CDR3 comprises 14 residues. V gave up 4 bases and J gave up 10 bases, with 22 bases separating them. CDR3 protein: CAWTGQLMGMGAFF. For the CDR3, the DNA is TGTGCCTGGACCGGACAGCTTATGGGAATGGGAGCTTTCTTT.

This chain joins TRBV18 and TRBJ1-1, with a tentative D call TRBD1 (6 bases). Germline V lookup: CDR1 KGHSH, CDR2 LQKENI. V dropped 4 bases and J dropped 4 bases, with 13 bases sitting between them. The CDR3 has 14 residues. The CDR3 is CASSRTQGRTEAFF. The CDR3 nucleotides read TGTGCCAGCTCACGAACACAGGGACGCACTGAAGCTTTCTTT.

The chain is built from TRBV4-2 and TRBJ1-5; D is perhaps TRBD1 (6 bases). Between the trimmed V and J ends, which lost 1 base and 2 bases, there was a span of 15 bases. Germline lookup yields CDR1 LGHNA and CDR2 YNFKEQ. The CDR3 contains 17 residues. The CDR3 bases are TGTGCCAGCAGCCAAGTCCAATCCCGGACAGGCAATCAGCCCCAGCATTTT. Translation: CASSQVQSRTGNQPQHF.

The J gene is TRBJ2-1, the V gene TRBV24-1, with 9 bases that match TRBD2. Germline V gene sequence: CDR1 KGHDR, CDR2 SFDVKD. V lost 6 bases to trimming and J lost 7 bases; unmatched junction nucleotides: 9. The CDR3 is 15 amino acids. The CDR3 DNA is TGTGCCACCAGTTACCAGGCGGGAGGGCGAAATGAGCAGTTCTTC. It yields the protein CATSYQAGGRNEQFF.

This CDR3 reads CASSFVASGPQETQYF. The CDR3 coding sequence is TGCGCCAGCAGCTTCGTGGCTAGCGGGCCCCAAGAGACCCAGTACTTC. This chain links TRBV5-1 with TRBJ2-5, with 8 bases that match TRBD2. This CDR3 spans 16 amino acids. Trimming took 2 bases from V and 1 from J; bases not matched to a gene: 7. Germline CDR1 reads SGHRS; CDR2 reads YFSETQ.

Details on this clone: The DNA is left out, because the CDR3 cannot be placed on it with certainty; the CDR3 is given as TCRdb lists it. This chain links TRBV21-1 with TRBJ2-1; the tabulated D call, TRBD1, remains unverified against the DNA. TRBV21-1 corresponds to a pseudogene. The CDR3 sequence runs 16 residues, both termini included. This chain's CDR3 is CASFGTGSISYNEQFF.

This chain connects TRBV7-6 to TRBJ2-7; TRBD1 agrees at 8 bases. This CDR3 is 16 amino acids long. With V trimmed by 4 bases and J by 0 bases, 8 bases remained unmatched. Germline lookup yields CDR1 SGHVS and CDR2 FNYEAQ. CDR3 sequence: CASSSRQGRTSYEQYF. CDR3 DNA sequence: TGTGCCAGCAGCTCTCGACAGGGGCGTACCTCCTACGAGCAGTACTTC.

The genes are TRBV3-1 (or the pseudogene TRBV3-2) and TRBJ2-7; 7 bases align to TRBD2. V lost 1 base and J lost 3; bases outside the gene matches: 6. In germline, CDR1 is LGHDT, CDR2 YNNKEL (reference sequence). This CDR3 region has 15 residues. In DNA form, the CDR3 reads TGTGCCAGCAGCCAAGTCCCTAGCGGAGGCTACGAGCAGTACTTC. As protein: CASSQVPSGGYEQYF.

The rearrangement links TRBV9 to TRBJ1-5; 8 positions agree with TRBD1. CDR1 and CDR2 from the germline V gene are SGDLS and YYNGEE. Trimming cost V 3 bases and J 6 bases; bases outside gene matches: 5. This CDR3 is built from 14 residues. The CDR3 here is CASSETGGGQPQHF. Written as DNA, the CDR3 is TGTGCCAGCAGCGAAACAGGGGGGGGTCAGCCCCAGCATTTT.

This sequence joins TRBV27 and TRBJ1-2; perhaps TRBD1 as D (6 bases). This CDR3 is built from 15 residues. Germline lookup yields CDR1 MNHEY and CDR2 SMNVEV (reference sequence). V lost 5 bases and J 0 bases, leaving 13 bases between the germline ends. The CDR3 is CASSVKTGPNYGYTF. DNA for the CDR3: TGTGCCAGCAGTGTAAAAACAGGGCCTAACTATGGCTACACCTTC.

The chain combines TRBV5-4 with TRBJ2-7; D perhaps matches TRBD1 (6 bases). CDR1 and CDR2 from the germline V gene are SGHNT and YYREEE (reference sequence). CDR3 size: 15 residues. Between the trimmed V and J ends, which lost 3 bases and 6 bases, there was a span of 19 bases. The DNA for the CDR3 is TGTGCCAGCAGCTCAAAAAAACAGGGAGAGGTCGAGCAGTACTTC. Protein product: CASSSKKQGEVEQYF.

This clone came up a few times. The V and J genes are TRBV19 and TRBJ2-2; TRBD1 agrees at 8 bases. The V segment lost 7 bases and the J segment 4 bases; nucleotides outside the gene matches: 8. The CDR3 has 15 amino acids. Per germline, CDR1 LNHDA and CDR2 SQIVND (reference sequence). The DNA for the CDR3 is TGTGCCAGTACCACGACAGGGGTGAGCACCGGGGAGCTGTTTTTT. It codes for CASTTTGVSTGELFF.

This clone was recorded once. The chain joins TRBV25-1 to TRBJ1-2; D perhaps matches TRBD1 (5 bases). V dropped 3 bases and J dropped 4 bases, with 15 bases sitting between them. The V gene's germline CDR1 is MGHDK and CDR2 SYGVNS. The length of the CDR3 is 15 residues. The DNA of the CDR3 is TGTGCCAGCAGTGAGGCGGGGGTTCTCCGCTATGGCTACACCTTC. Encoded protein: CASSEAGVLRYGYTF.

J is TRBJ2-7 and V is TRBV7-2; D perhaps matches TRBD1 (6 bases). Germline values: CDR1 SGHTA, CDR2 FQGNSA. The CDR3 has 13 amino acids. V was cut by 5 bases and J by 2 bases, with 10 bases left in between. CDR3 sequence: CASSPTGTYEQYF. CDR3 DNA sequence: TGTGCCAGCAGCCCTACAGGGACCTACGAGCAGTACTTC.

This chain links TRBV6-6 with TRBJ1-2; TRBD1 aligns across 10 bases. The CDR3 covers 14 residues. J gave up 4 bases and V 7 bases, and 6 bases lay outside the gene matches. CDR1 and CDR2 from the germline V gene are MNHNY and SVGAGI (reference sequence). The CDR3 reads CASIWTGGGYGYTF. In DNA form, the CDR3 reads TGTGCCAGCATTTGGACAGGGGGAGGCTATGGCTACACCTTC.

The V gene is TRBV29-1, the J gene TRBJ2-3; 8 bases fit TRBD2. Germline V gene sequence: CDR1 SQVTM, CDR2 ANQGSEA. The CDR3 has 15 residues. The V segment lost 6 bases and the J segment 0 bases; nucleotides outside the gene matches: 8. The DNA of the CDR3 is TGCAGCGTGGGTACTAGCGGAGCTAGCACAGATACGCAGTATTTT. Translation: CSVGTSGASTDTQYF.

This chain uses TRBV6-2 or TRBV6-3 with TRBJ2-3, with 8 positions matching TRBD2. Germline CDR1 is MNHEY and CDR2 is SVGEGT. V trimming: 3 bases; J trimming: 2 bases; junction bases outside the gene matches: 7. CDR3 length: 16 amino acids. The DNA for the CDR3 is TGTGCCAGCAGTTATGACAGCGGGGGACCCACAGATACGCAGTATTTT. This sequence encodes CASSYDSGGPTDTQYF.

The chain employs TRBV5-4 and TRBJ2-7, with no clear D. The CDR3 is 12 residues long. Deletions cut 3 bases from V and 3 bases from J, with 7 bases between. Germline loops: CDR1 SGHNT, CDR2 YYREEE (reference sequence). The CDR3 nucleotides are TGTGCCAGCAGCTCCTCCCGCTACGAGCAGTACTTC. This gives the protein CASSSSRYEQYF.

This sequence joins TRBV11-2 and TRBJ2-1, with 8 bases identical to TRBD1. Germline V gives CDR1 SGHAT, CDR2 FQNNGV. The CDR3 is 15 residues long. Trimming removed 5 bases from V and 3 bases from J; junction bases left unmatched: 6. In DNA form, the CDR3 reads TGTGCCAGCAGCCCCTGGACAGGGAACTACAATGAGCAGTTCTTC. Amino acid sequence: CASSPWTGNYNEQFF.

The V and J genes are TRBV19 and TRBJ1-4; D may be TRBD1 (6 bases). Germline loops: CDR1 LNHDA, CDR2 SQIVND (reference sequence). V gave up 6 bases and J gave up 4 bases, with 9 bases separating them. The CDR3 totals 13 residues. Here the CDR3 reads CASSDRFNEKLFF. The DNA of the CDR3 is TGTGCCAGTAGCGACAGGTTTAATGAAAAACTGTTTTTT.